One TCR beta chain is described in this entry. Its antigen remains undetermined. Within one base of it there is no much larger clone, and no base qualities were kept. Using the deep immunoSEQ assay, multiplex PCR amplified TCR CDR3 regions from genomic DNA. Genomic DNA extracted from each cell subset was distributed evenly over all wells of several immunoSEQ 96-well plates, and each plate served as one replicate. For sorted subsets, 200 ng of genomic DNA, equivalent to some 30,000 T cell genomes, went into each replicate PCR. Purified libraries were quantified with a Qubit 3.0 fluorometer, sized on a Bioanalyzer 2100, and re-quantified with the KAPA Library Quantification kit. Every immunoSEQ 96-well plate was sequenced on a dedicated single-read 150-cycle Illumina NextSeq 550 flow cell. The authors processed their data as follows. The immunoSEQ output contained only junctional sequences without quality scores, so filtering could not match that applied to full-length reads. Sequences were annotated with PyIR, a Python wrapper for IgBLAST v1.9, using IMGT germline references to assign V/J genes and CDR3. Any read was removed if the V/J assignment was weak (E-value above 1e-6), the CDR3 was missing, or the read contained stop codons, out-of-frame junctions, or ambiguous translated residues. V3J clonotypes were defined as sequences sharing an identical inferred V gene, J gene, and CDR3 amino acid sequence. Percentage overlap between repertoires was computed as shared unique clonotypes divided by the size of the smaller repertoire. RTK rarefaction, the Chao1 estimator, and Recon v2.1 estimates of unobserved clonotypes were used to assess repertoire richness. OLGA was used to compute generation probabilities for all TCRbeta clonotypes that the gDNA method yielded from several donors. This is the immuneACCESS table as TCRdb keeps it, with only in-frame sequences that have V and J called. A part of the clones is gone; compared with another copy, unresolved V genes explain less than half, and the rest is unexplained. V and J calls plus clone size are reproduced from that table; the DNA served to infer D and trimming. This sample holds 550,000 to 750,000 clones; about 95% were observed only once. Approximately 0.1% of the sample is taken by the ten largest.

This sample stems from a study of shared clonotypes between healthy human individuals (dated by TCRdb to the early 2020s). Describing the broader study: The cohort included three men and a couple of women between 18 and 49 years of age. Each donor's leukapheresis produced roughly between about 0.9 and 9.5 billion PBMCs. Per donor, three plates each were used for CD4 naive and CD4 memory, two for CD8 naive, and one for CD8 memory. Different laboratories and diverse techniques were used to prepare libraries and sequence TCR repertoires, to increase sequencing depth and limit assay-specific biases. To estimate repertoire size and how much clonotypes are shared between individuals, the study performed deep sequencing of blood TCR repertoires from 4 to 6 healthy adults. Study-level results and caveats: Only blood was sampled, and tissue TCR repertoires likely differ from those in blood. Across a few donors, about 5% of naive CD4, approximately 3.6% of naive CD8, 2.3% of memory CD4, and under 0.45% of memory CD8 clonotypes were shared. Higher generation probabilities were observed for clonotypes shared by all four sorted-subset donors than for non-shared clonotypes. The genetic and exposure-history diversity represented was limited by the small number of donors. Pairwise subsampling led to the expectation that sequencing depth would affect the degree of clonotype sharing among donors. Estimated clonotype richness was generally larger for naive than for memory subsets. Rarefaction of sorted-subset datasets indicated incomplete sequencing despite the large sequencing depth.

CD8 naive samples were CD45RO-negative cells positively selected for CCR7, giving a CD45RA+CCR7+ population that excluded TemRA cells. Healthy HIV-negative adults with no recently reported acute infections or vaccinations were included as donors. Only Caucasian adults living in Nashville, Tennessee, USA were represented among the donors. Blood was collected by leukapheresis, and PBMCs were isolated by Ficoll-Histopaque density gradient centrifugation and then cryopreserved in liquid nitrogen vapor phase. Analytical flow cytometry was used to check the purity and quantity of every magnetically sorted T cell population. Genomic DNA was isolated from every sorted fraction and measured by UV absorbance on a Nanodrop 2000c. The CDR3 runs 16 residues from the cysteine to the phenylalanine. Only the CDR3 region is kept as DNA, spanning 48 bases read in frame from base 1. The junction shows trimming of 6 bases on V and 5 bases on J, and the gene matches do not reach 12 bases of it. The germline V gene supplies CDR1 MDHEN and CDR2 SYDVKM.

The TCR originated in a woman under 40 in good health. Input material: naive CD8+ T cells sorted from blood. The intended sense of this specimen's cell subset or site label: CD45RA+CCR7+. The V and J genes are TRBV28 and TRBJ2-3; TRBD2 matches 9 bases in the middle. The CDR3 in this case is CASRRYSGSFGDTQYF. The nucleotides are TGTGCCAGCAGACGGTATAGCGGGAGTTTCGGAGATACGCAGTATTTT.